This is a list of T cell receptor beta chains from one sample in a study of T cells in Graves' hyperthyroidism and ophthalmopathy. Using its own MiXCR run on the multiplex PCR reads, TCRdb lists one record per CDR3 protein. The table has 600,000 to 850,000 distinct CDR3 sequences, around 20% seen once. Sequenced sample: blood. Every receptor here comes from a woman in her fifties or sixties with Graves' hyperthyroidism that later progressed to Graves' ophthalmopathy. The CDR3 runs from the conserved cysteine through the conserved F or W. The D gene is left open where the match is weak. Rows may omit the clone size; those that give it use once, few, many or a size class.

>TRBV20-1|TRBD2|.|14|TRBJ2-7
TGCAGTGCTGCGCCAAGGACTAGCTTCTACGAGCAGTACTTC
CSAAPRTSFYEQYF
>TRBV5-5|.|many|15|TRBJ2-1
TGTGCCAGCAGCAAACAGGGAAATATTATGAATGAGCAGTTCTTC
CASSKQGNIMNEQFF
>TRBV11-2|.|.|12|TRBJ2-7
TGTGCCAGCAGCTCACAGGGACACGAGCAGTACTTC
CASSSQGHEQYF
>TRBV15|TRBD2|.|14|TRBJ2-1
TGTGCCACCATGGCTAGCGGGGGATACAATGAGCAGTTCTTC
CATMASGGYNEQFF
>TRBV6-5|TRBD1|.|14|TRBJ1-1
TGTGCCAGCAGATACAGGGGGCGGGACACTGAAGTTTTCTTT
CASRYRGRDTEVFF
>TRBV29-1|TRBD2|few|15|TRBJ2-5
TGCAGCGTTGAAGCTTTGGGAGCGGGGGGAGAGACCCAGTACTTC
CSVEALGAGGETQYF
>TRBV6-2/TRBV6-3|.|many|13|TRBJ2-7
TGTGCCAGCAAGTGGGGGATCACCTACGAGCAGTACTTC
CASKWGITYEQYF
>TRBV6-1|.|.|13|TRBJ2-7
TGTACCAGCAACGAGCGGAGCTCCTACGAGCAGTACTTC
CTSNERSSYEQYF
>TRBV20-1|TRBD1|.|15|TRBJ1-2
TGCAGTGCCGAGACCGGGACAGGGGAGGGCTATGGCTACACCTTC
CSAETGTGEGYGYTF
>TRBV27|TRBD1|.|13|TRBJ2-7
TGTGCCAGCAAGGGGGCAGGGCTCAACGAGCAGTACTTC
CASKGAGLNEQYF
>TRBV5-6|.|many|13|TRBJ2-1
TGTGCCAGCAGCTTGGTAGACAGCAGTGAGCAGTTCTTC
CASSLVDSSEQFF
>TRBV3-1|TRBD1|many|15|TRBJ2-3
TGTGCCAGCAGCCTACCACAGGGGCAGGGAGATACGCAGTATTTT
CASSLPQGQGDTQYF
>TRBV19|TRBD2|few|14|TRBJ2-3
TGTGCCACCGGGGGAGCGGGGAGCCTCGCTACGCAGTATTTT
CATGGAGSLATQYF
>TRBV2|.|many|14|TRBJ2-1
TGTGCCAGCAGTGTCGGAAACTCCTACAATGAGCAGTTCTTC
CASSVGNSYNEQFF
>TRBV2|.|many|14|TRBJ2-1
TGTGCCACGTACAGGGATAGGCCGGCCAATGAGCAGTTCTTC
CATYRDRPANEQFF
>TRBV18|TRBD1|few|15|TRBJ1-4
TGTGCCAGCTCACGACCGACAGGGACTAATGAAAAACTGTTTTTT
CASSRPTGTNEKLFF
>TRBV9|.|.|15|TRBJ1-3
TGTGCCAGCAGCGTAGGCAGGGGCTCGGGAAACACCATATATTTT
CASSVGRGSGNTIYF
>TRBV30|TRBD1|.|14|TRBJ2-7
TGTGCCTGGAGCTGGGGGCAGGGGGTCGACGAGCAGTACTTC
CAWSWGQGVDEQYF
>TRBV7-2|.|few|15|TRBJ2-3
TGTGCCAGCCTTGGGGGAATATTTAGCACAGATACGCAGTATTTT
CASLGGIFSTDTQYF
>TRBV29-1|.|.|12|TRBJ1-1
TGCAGCGTTGAAGAGAGTAACACTGAAGCTTTCTTT
CSVEESNTEAFF
>TRBV7-9|.|.|13|TRBJ2-1
TGTGCCAGCAGCCCCCCGGCGGTTAATGAGCAGTTCTTC
CASSPPAVNEQFF
>TRBV7-2|.|once|16|TRBJ2-7
TGTGCCAGCAGCTACCCGCCGGGACAAGTTTCCTACGAGCAGTACTTC
CASSYPPGQVSYEQYF
>TRBV27|TRBD1|many|18|TRBJ1-1
TGTGCCAGCAGTTTATCCATCCCCGGGACAGGGATTGTTTCGGGGGCTTTCTTT
CASSLSIPGTGIVSGAFF
>TRBV3-1|.|many|16|TRBJ2-1
TGTGCCAGCAGCCAAGAGAGATTAGGCAGGGTCAATGAGCAGTTCTTC
CASSQERLGRVNEQFF
>TRBV12-3/TRBV12-4|.|few|14|TRBJ2-5
TGTGCCAGCAGTTTCGGACAGCCCCGAGGGACCCAGTACTTC
CASSFGQPRGTQYF
>TRBV20-1|.|many|14|TRBJ2-3
TGCAGTGCTAGTTGGGCAAGGAGCACAGATACGCAGTATTTT
CSASWARSTDTQYF
>TRBV6-1|.|few|13|TRBJ2-6
TGTGCCATCGACAACTCTGGGGCCAACGTCCTGACTTTC
CAIDNSGANVLTF
>TRBV2|.|many|14|TRBJ1-1
TGTGCCAGCAGTGATTGGACGGTGAACACTGAAGCTTTCTTT
CASSDWTVNTEAFF
>TRBV15|.|many|13|TRBJ1-2
TGTGCCACCAGCAGAGGGGGGAACTATGGCTACACCTTC
CATSRGGNYGYTF
>TRBV24-1|.|many|14|TRBJ2-5
TGTGCCACCAGTGATTCGGGCAGCAAAGAGACCCAGTACTTC
CATSDSGSKETQYF
>TRBV11-2|.|many|14|TRBJ1-4
TGTGCCAGCAGCTTAGGCAGCCGTAATGAAAAACTGTTTTTT
CASSLGSRNEKLFF
>TRBV19|TRBD1|.|16|TRBJ1-2
TGTGCCAGTACCCCGATGGGACAGGGGGCTTTATATGGCTACACCTTC
CASTPMGQGALYGYTF
>TRBV7-6|.|few|16|TRBJ2-1
TGTGCCAGCAGCGATACAGGGCCGAGCTCCTACAATGAGCAGTTCTTC
CASSDTGPSSYNEQFF
>TRBV6-2/TRBV6-3|.|many|16|TRBJ1-1
TGTGCCAGCAGTTACGGCTACAGGGTATCGTCGCCTGAAGCTTTCTTT
CASSYGYRVSSPEAFF
>TRBV7-2|TRBD1|many|17|TRBJ1-5
TGTGCCAGCACGCTGGGAGGACAGGTGATAGACAATCAGCCCCAGCATTTT
CASTLGGQVIDNQPQHF
>TRBV6-2/TRBV6-3|.|few|15|TRBJ1-1
TGTGCCAGCGCCGCTCGGGCCTTTGAGGACACTGAAGCTTTCTTT
CASAARAFEDTEAFF
>TRBV7-2|TRBD1|few|16|TRBJ2-1
TGTGCCAGCAGCTTAGCACAGGGGAGACCCTACAATGAGCAGTTCTTC
CASSLAQGRPYNEQFF
>TRBV10-3|.|.|16|TRBJ1-2
TGTGCCATCAGCGACGGCTCATACCGGGGGGACTATGGCTACACCTTC
CAISDGSYRGDYGYTF
>TRBV10-2|.|many|21|TRBJ1-1
TGCGCCAGCAGACGAACCTCTTTCGAGTTTGGAATATTAAATGTGAACACTGAAGCTTTCTTT
CASRRTSFEFGILNVNTEAFF
>TRBV18|.|.|16|TRBJ1-1
TGTGCCAGCTCACCAGTGGGGGGCGCGGTGAACACTGAAGCTTTCTTT
CASSPVGGAVNTEAFF
>TRBV20-1|.|.|13|TRBJ2-3
TGCAGTGCCCTTACTGACCCGCCAGATACGCAGTATTTT
CSALTDPPDTQYF
>TRBV7-9|TRBD1|many|14|TRBJ2-7
TGTGCCAGCCAACACCGGGACAGGGTCCACGAGCAGTACTTC
CASQHRDRVHEQYF
>TRBV11-2|.|.|16|TRBJ2-7
TGTGCCAGCAGCTTCATTGGCGGGGGCAGCTCCTACGAGCAGTACTTC
CASSFIGGGSSYEQYF
>TRBV20-1|.|few|14|TRBJ2-7
TGCAGTTTTGATGGGGACGGAGGGTCCTACGAGCAGTACTTC
CSFDGDGGSYEQYF
>TRBV5-1|.|many|16|TRBJ2-3
TGCGCCAGCAGCCCCGGACGGGGTCCCCCCACAGATACGCAGTATTTT
CASSPGRGPPTDTQYF
>TRBV2|.|many|15|TRBJ2-1
TGTGCCACCACAACCAGCAGGGGACCCTACAATGAGCAGTTCTTC
CATTTSRGPYNEQFF
>TRBV9|TRBD2|few|15|TRBJ2-1
TGTGCCAGCAGCGCAGGACTAGCGGGGACGAATGAGCAGTTCTTC
CASSAGLAGTNEQFF
>TRBV9|.|many|14|TRBJ1-2
TGTGCCAGCAGCGCGACGACCGCGTCCCATGGCTACACCTTC
CASSATTASHGYTF
>TRBV5-1|.|many|16|TRBJ2-1
TGCGCCAGCAGCTTGGTTCAGGGTGGTACCTACAATGAGCAGTTCTTC
CASSLVQGGTYNEQFF